Reported below is one T cell receptor beta chain. Its specificity is unknown. Sequenced by immunoSEQ multiplex PCR; TCRdb stores in-frame clones only, minus some. The sample shows around 60,000 clones, approximately 90% of them seen only once. The sample originates from a study of OX40 agonist ivuxolimab in advanced cancers. Study summary: People in dose escalation had one of these cancers: hepatocellular carcinoma, melanoma, renal cell or head and neck cancer.

The V end was cut by 1 base, the J end by 7 bases, with 8 bases between. The CDR3 spans 13 residues. Germline V gene data show CDR1 as KGHSH and CDR2 as LQKENI. Any history of autoimmune disease or systemic immunosuppression disqualified patients. General study results and limits: Average numbers of expanded clones were greater in CD8+ T cells than in CD4+. At 0.1 to 3.0 mg/kg, CD4+ and CD8+ blood T cells expanded clonally by week 6.

This sequence originates from an adult with an advanced solid tumor such as melanoma, head and neck, liver or kidney cancer. The source was CD4+ or CD8+ T cells sorted from blood, collected in a trial of the OX40 agonist ivuxolimab. The genes are TRBV18 and TRBJ2-1; the D is unclear. The CDR3 DNA is TGTGCCAGCTCACCACAGGTACAGAATGAGCAGTTCTTC. This translates into CASSPQVQNEQFF.